Shown below are 2 T cell receptor beta chains from a single sample sequenced in a study of tumor-infiltrating lymphocytes in glioblastoma multiforme. Multiple V-beta primers and a C-beta primer amplified TCRB from RNA. TCRdb independently ran MiXCR on the multiplex PCR reads; one entry per CDR3 protein. The profile shows some 13,000 distinct CDR3 sequences, around 66% of them singletons. Input material: brain tumor tissue. Receptor source: a male donor with glioblastoma.

This chain uses TRBV4-1 with TRBJ2-7; TRBD2 aligns across 8 bases. The germline V gene encodes CDR1 MGHRA and CDR2 YSYEKL. There are 16 residues in the CDR3. Losses at the gene ends were 0 bases for V and 7 bases for J; bases not matched to a gene: 11. The DNA for the CDR3 is TGCGCCAGCAGCCAAGATCCATACGGGGGGGCTTGGGAGCAGTACTTC. It encodes CASSQDPYGGAWEQYF.

The rearrangement uses TRBV5-5 and TRBJ1-3; possibly TRBD1 for D (5 bases). This CDR3 is built from 15 residues. CDR1 is SGHKS and CDR2 is YYEKEE in the germline V gene (reference sequence). Trimming removed 1 base from V and 4 bases from J, with 12 bases in between. This CDR3 reads CASSLRAGSGNTIYF. The CDR3, as DNA: TGTGCCAGCAGCTTGAGGGCAGGGTCGGGAAACACCATATATTTT.